This T cell receptor beta chain was captured in a study of blood T cells in healthy people across ages. Each donor supplied ten milliliters of peripheral blood. Each sample provided at least 5 micrograms of extracted total RNA. Primed by a sample-barcoded 5' primer and a J-beta primer mix, a second PCR proceeded for about 6 to 12 cycles. Researchers report that a template-switch adaptor with 12 random nucleotides tagged each cDNA molecule. Any given sample supplied a minimum of 3 million CDR3-containing paired-end reads. TCRdb reprocessed the 5' RACE reads with MiXCR, giving one entry per CDR3 protein. The table lists about 570,000 distinct CDR3 sequences, approximately 27% of them singletons. Germline V lookup: CDR1 SGHVS, CDR2 FQNEAQ. J gave up 8 bases and V 3 bases, and 6 bases lay outside the gene matches. CDR3 length: 13 residues.

The rearrangement uses TRBV7-8 and TRBJ1-2; 7 bases are a match to TRBD1. The sequenced material came from blood. This clonotype was obtained from a woman in her seventies in good health. The CDR3 loop reads CASSFSQGLGYTF. CDR3 DNA: TGTGCCAGCAGCTTCTCACAGGGGTTAGGCTACACCTTC.